Listed below are T cell receptor beta chains from one sample, sequenced in a study of cytomegalovirus exposure and HLA in healthy donors. Method: immunoSEQ multiplex PCR; TCRdb's copy keeps in-frame clones and lacks some. The sample includes some 67,000 clones, 85% to 90% of them seen just once. Sequenced material: PBMCs. The receptor source for this set is a woman aged 25 to 39 in good health and CMV-seropositive. Each CDR3 is given with its conserved first and last residue. Each record gives: V gene, CDR3 length, clone size, J gene, D gene, CDR3 protein, CDR3 DNA. D genes are given only for firm matches. Only part of the rows carry a size: once, few, many, or a class if the clone is expanded.

V: TRBV10-3
length: 14
size: few
J: TRBJ1-1
D: NA
CDR3: CAISGGHQNTEAFF
DNA: TGTGCCATCAGTGGGGGACACCAGAACACTGAAGCTTTCTTT

V: TRBV6-5
length: 15
size: NA
J: TRBJ2-7
D: NA
CDR3: CASSYSAAYSYEQYF
DNA: TGTGCCAGCAGTTACTCGGCGGCGTACTCCTACGAGCAGTACTTC

V: TRBV6-4
length: 15
size: NA
J: TRBJ1-5
D: TRBD1
CDR3: CASSVTGGADQPQHF
DNA: TGTGCCAGCAGTGTAACAGGGGGCGCAGATCAGCCCCAGCATTTT

V: TRBV19
length: 19
size: NA
J: TRBJ2-1
D: TRBD2
CDR3: CASKPQGGPGTSGSNEQFF
DNA: TGTGCCAGTAAACCTCAGGGGGGCCCCGGGACTAGCGGGAGTAATGAGCAGTTCTTC

V: TRBV5-6
length: 18
size: NA
J: TRBJ1-6
D: NA
CDR3: CASSLDSGGITYNSPLHF
DNA: TGTGCCAGCAGCTTGGATAGCGGGGGTATCACCTATAATTCACCCCTCCACTTT

V: TRBV30
length: 14
size: NA
J: TRBJ2-7
D: TRBD1
CDR3: CAWIPGQGAYEQYF
DNA: TGTGCCTGGATACCGGGACAGGGGGCTTACGAGCAGTACTTC

V: TRBV10-2
length: 16
size: NA
J: TRBJ2-6
D: TRBD2
CDR3: CASRPGLGLWANVLTF
DNA: TGCGCCAGCAGACCGGGACTAGGGCTCTGGGCCAACGTCCTGACTTTC

V: TRBV6-5
length: 15
size: NA
J: TRBJ1-5
D: NA
CDR3: CASSRGTGSNQPQHF
DNA: TGTGCCAGCAGTAGGGGTACAGGGAGCAATCAGCCCCAGCATTTT

V: TRBV27
length: 13
size: NA
J: TRBJ2-3
D: NA
CDR3: CASSSYRGDTQYF
DNA: TGTGCCAGCAGTTCATACAGAGGGGATACGCAGTATTTT

V: TRBV27
length: 14
size: NA
J: TRBJ1-1
D: TRBD1
CDR3: CASSWDRGRTEAFF
DNA: TGTGCCAGCAGTTGGGACAGGGGAAGGACTGAAGCTTTCTTT